This TCR beta chain was sequenced during a study of T cell repertoires in cytomegalovirus infection. Study background: The public TCR beta signatures pointed to both CMV infection and matching HLA type.

Each CDR3 protein is one row after TCRdb ran MiXCR on the reads. The top ten clones hold approximately 10% of a sample with 450,000 to 600,000 distinct CDR3 sequences, around 11% of them seen once. Germline loops: CDR1 SGHDN, CDR2 FVKESK. The V end was cut by 4 bases, the J end by 3 bases, with 7 bases between. The CDR3 extends over 14 amino acids. The study's findings and limits: Cumulative frequency of public TCR beta families picked out carriers of CMV plus the relevant HLA.

The sample holds a few counts of this clonotype. What it recognizes is unknown. The sample was PBMCs. The TCR originated in a human donor in good health (CMV status not recorded). Some clones in this sample may be carry-over from other donors' samples. The chain recombines TRBV14 with TRBJ1-6; D is possibly TRBD1 (5 bases). The CDR3: CASSRGVYNSPLHF. CDR3 bases: TGTGCCAGCAGCCGAGGGGTCTATAATTCACCCCTCCACTTT. Drawing the rest from reference TRBV14 and TRBJ1-6, the complete variable domain is EAGVTQFPSHSVIEKGQTVTLRCDPISGHDNLYWYRRVMGKEIKFLLHFVKESKQDESGMPNNRFLAERTGGTYSTLKVQPAELEDSGVYFCASSRGVYNSPLHFGNGTRLTVT.